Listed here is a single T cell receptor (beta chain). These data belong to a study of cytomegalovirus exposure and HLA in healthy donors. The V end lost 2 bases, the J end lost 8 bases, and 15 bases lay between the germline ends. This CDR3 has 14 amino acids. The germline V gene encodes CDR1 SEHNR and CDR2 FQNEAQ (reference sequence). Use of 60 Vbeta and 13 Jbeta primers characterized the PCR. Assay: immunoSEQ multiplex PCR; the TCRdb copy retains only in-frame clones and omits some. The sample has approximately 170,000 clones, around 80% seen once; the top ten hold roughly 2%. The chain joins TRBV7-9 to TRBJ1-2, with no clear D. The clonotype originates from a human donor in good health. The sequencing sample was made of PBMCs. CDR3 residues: CASSLSLRRIGYTF. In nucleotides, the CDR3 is TGTGCCAGCAGCTTAAGTCTCCGGCGGATCGGCTACACCTTC.